The T cell receptor (beta chain) under discussion was sequenced for a study of response to subunit inactivated influenza vaccine (dated by TCRdb to the late 2010s). A note on the overall study: Deep quantitative T cell receptor repertoire profiling was used in the study to track responses to a trivalent subunit inactivated influenza vaccine.

Library preparation employed RT-PCR. Sequencer: Illumina HiSeq 2500. The public reads were reanalyzed by TCRdb: fastp trimming at Q25, MiXCR alignment, in-frame beta chains only. Under each unique CDR3 protein, matching rows form one entry showing the most common genes and DNA. Present in this sample are roughly 520,000 distinct CDR3 sequences, roughly 23% of which were seen just once. 1.5% to 2% of the sample rests with the top ten. Comment on this clonotype: Its antigen is still unknown. No much larger clonotype is one base removed from it; base qualities were not supplied.

The CDR3 numbers 17 residues from cysteine through phenylalanine. The CDR3 DNA has 51 bases and is translated from base 1. Germline trimming amounts to 6 bases on V and 6 bases on J, with 19 as the count of junction bases outside the gene matches. Per the germline V gene, MNHNS is the CDR1 and SASEGT is the CDR2. Beyond this particular receptor, the publication reports: The authors suggested that each seasonal influenza vaccination may recruit only a limited number of new T cells.

The clonotype originates from a man aged 50 or older who received an inactivated influenza vaccine. Donor details come from another sample of the same person, matched by shared clones. The chain is encoded by TRBV6-1 joined to TRBJ2-7, and TRBD2 aligns with 8 junction nucleotides. Sequencing was performed on CD4+ T cells sorted from PBMCs, taken approximately 5 days after vaccination. The sequenced DNA is TGTGCCAGCAGCCGAACCCCGGGACTAGGGGCCTCCGGCGAGCAGTACTTC. The resulting protein is CASSRTPGLGASGEQYF.